What follows are 11 T cell receptor beta chains derived from one specimen sequenced in a study of blood T cell repertoires in COVID-19. The protocol was immunoSEQ multiplex PCR, while the TCRdb copy is restricted to in-frame clones and leaves out a portion. The repertoire holds about 120,000 clones, with around 79% as singletons. Sequenced input: peripheral blood. The receptors stem from a man aged 45-65 years with acute or convalescent COVID-19.

This clone was observed a single time. The chain couples TRBV11-2 to TRBJ2-5; TRBD1 matches at 11 bases. The CDR3 extends over 17 amino acids. Trimming cost V 7 bases and J 2 bases; bases outside gene matches: 12. CDR1 and CDR2 from the germline V gene are SGHAT and FQNNGV. The CDR3 spells CASNTYRGQGVQETQYF. CDR3 nucleotides: TGTGCCAGCAATACCTACCGGGGACAGGGGGTTCAAGAGACCCAGTACTTC.

V is TRBV3-1 (or the pseudogene TRBV3-2) and J is TRBJ1-2; a weak D match, TRBD1 (6 bases). Trimming removed 2 bases at V and 6 bases at J, with 7 bases between. Germline V gene lookup returns CDR1 LGHDT and CDR2 YNNKEL (reference sequence). There are 12 residues in the CDR3. The CDR3 region is CASSQQGNGYTF. CDR3 sequence (DNA): TGTGCCAGCAGCCAACAGGGGAATGGCTACACCTTC.

The chain couples TRBV3-1 (or the pseudogene TRBV3-2) to TRBJ2-3, with D perhaps matching TRBD1 (5 bases). The CDR3 totals 14 residues. Germline V gene data show CDR1 as LGHDT and CDR2 as YNNKEL (reference sequence). V lost 3 bases to trimming and J lost 5 bases, with 12 bases between them. In DNA form, the CDR3 reads TGTGCCAGCAGCCAGCAGGGTATTGGAGATACGCAGTATTTT. It is translated as CASSQQGIGDTQYF.

The chain uses TRBV3-1 (or the pseudogene TRBV3-2) and TRBJ2-1; TRBD1 matches 9 bases. The CDR3 covers 17 residues. V shed 4 bases and J 3 bases; nucleotides not matched to a gene: 10. The V gene's germline CDR1 is LGHDT and CDR2 YNNKEL (reference sequence). The CDR3 spells CASSPPETGGFYNEQFF. Written as DNA, the CDR3 is TGTGCCAGCAGCCCACCCGAGACAGGGGGGTTCTACAATGAGCAGTTCTTC.

This clone was picked up a small number of times. The chain uses TRBV2 and TRBJ2-7; D is perhaps TRBD2 (7 bases). V shed 6 bases and J shed 5 bases, with 17 bases lying between them. CDR3 size: 14 residues. Germline-derived CDR1 and CDR2 are SNHLY and FYNNEI. DNA of the CDR3: TGTGCCAGCAGAGAGGGGGGGGCGATGGACGAGCAGTACTTC. Translated: CASREGGAMDEQYF.

This clone was detected once. The chain combines TRBV9 with TRBJ1-1; 7 bases align to TRBD1. Germline V gene lookup returns CDR1 SGDLS and CDR2 YYNGEE. The V segment lost 6 bases and the J segment 1 base; nucleotides outside the gene matches: 6. CDR3 length equals 14 residues. The CDR3 loop is CASNTGTANTEAFF. The DNA of the CDR3 is TGTGCCAGCAACACCGGGACAGCGAACACTGAAGCTTTCTTT. The whole variable domain, remainder taken from reference TRBV9 and TRBJ1-1, is DSGVTQTPKHLITATGQRVTLRCSPRSGDLSVYWYQQSLDQGLQFLIQYYNGEERAKGNILERFSAQQFPDLHSELNLSSLELGDSALYFCASNTGTANTEAFFGQGTRLTVV.

V is TRBV19 and J is TRBJ1-6; 9 positions agree with TRBD1. V was pared by 5 bases and J by 10 bases, with 9 bases of the junction left unmatched. Germline V lookup: CDR1 LNHDA, CDR2 SQIVND (reference sequence). The length of the CDR3 is 15 residues. The CDR3 DNA is TGTGCCAGTAGTCTAGGACAGGGGTTCAGGTCACCCCTCCACTTT. Its translation is CASSLGQGFRSPLHF.

The V gene is TRBV30, the J gene TRBJ1-2; 7 positions match TRBD1. V lost 4 bases, J lost 8 bases, and 10 bases stayed unmatched. Germline CDR1 GTSNPN, CDR2 SVGIG (reference sequence). The CDR3 length is 13 residues. The CDR3 spells CAWTQGGAGGYTF. The CDR3 DNA reads as TGTGCCTGGACCCAAGGGGGCGCGGGAGGCTACACCTTC.

The chain joins TRBV19 to TRBJ2-3; 7 positions match TRBD2. J lost 6 bases, V lost 5 bases, and 2 bases had no gene match. Germline loops: CDR1 LNHDA, CDR2 SQIVND (reference sequence). There are 12 residues in the CDR3. CDR3 coding DNA: TGTGCCAGTAGTCTCGGGGGGGATACGCAGTATTTT. Residues: CASSLGGDTQYF.

This clone appeared once. The rearrangement joins TRBV6-5 to TRBJ2-7; D may be TRBD1 (5 bases). The germline V gene has CDR1 MNHEY and CDR2 SVGAGI. Trimming took 0 bases from V and 2 from J, leaving 8 bases between them. There are 14 residues in the CDR3. The CDR3 DNA reads TGTGCCAGCAGTTACTCAGGACAACCCTACGAGCAGTACTTC. Its protein product is CASSYSGQPYEQYF.

The CDR3 region is CASRAAYEQYF. CDR3 nucleotides: TGTGCCAGCAGGGCAGCGTACGAGCAGTACTTC. The chain joins TRBV6-5 to TRBJ2-7; no clear D. CDR1 MNHEY and CDR2 SVGAGI come from the germline V gene. The V end lost 6 bases, the J end lost 4 bases, and 7 bases lay between the germline ends. The CDR3 totals 11 residues.